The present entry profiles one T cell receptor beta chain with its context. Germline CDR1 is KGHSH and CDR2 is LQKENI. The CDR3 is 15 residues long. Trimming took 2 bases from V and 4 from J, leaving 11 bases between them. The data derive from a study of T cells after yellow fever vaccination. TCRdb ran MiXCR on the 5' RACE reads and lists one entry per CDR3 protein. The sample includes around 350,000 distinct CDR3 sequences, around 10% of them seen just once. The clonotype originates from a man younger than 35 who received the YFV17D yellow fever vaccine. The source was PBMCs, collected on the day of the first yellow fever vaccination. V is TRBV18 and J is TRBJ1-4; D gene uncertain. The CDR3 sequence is CASSPGRGGNEKLFF. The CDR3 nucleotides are TGTGCCAGCTCACCAGGAAGAGGCGGTAATGAAAAACTGTTTTTT.